This TCR beta chain emerged from a study of shared clonotypes between healthy human individuals. Overall study findings and caveats: Sorted-subset sequencing, rarefaction showed, was incomplete despite large depth. Naive subsets typically showed greater estimated richness than memory subsets. Limitation of the genetic and exposure-history diversity represented came from the few donors.

Germline V gives CDR1 SGHVS, CDR2 FNYEAQ. V was trimmed by 5 bases and J by 5 bases, leaving 13 bases between them. The CDR3 covers 13 residues. It was CD45RO-negative cells, positively selected for CCR7, that made up naive CD8 cells, with terminally differentiated effector memory CD45RA+ cells excluded. With respect to this clone: What it recognizes is unknown.

Only in-frame clones appear in the TCRdb table, and some are missing; sequencing was by immunoSEQ multiplex PCR. Of roughly 550,000 clones listed, 95% to 96% are singletons. This TCR was recovered from a woman in her 30s in good health. The material sequenced was naive CD8+ T cells sorted from blood. This chain uses TRBV7-6 with TRBJ2-7, with D perhaps given as TRBD1 or TRBD2 (5 bases each). CDR3 bases: TGTGCCAGCAGCCCGGGACGCCACCACGAGCAGTACTTC. Its translation: CASSPGRHHEQYF.